Listed below are T cell receptor beta chains from one sample, sequenced in a study of control samples from healthy donors and cancer patients. Libraries were prepared by immunoSEQ multiplex PCR; TCRdb keeps only in-frame clonotypes and omits some of them. The data hold about 140,000 clones, with about nine tenths observed a single time. The sequenced sample was blood. These receptor sequences come from a young man in good health. Each CDR3 is given with its conserved first and last residue. Fields, in order: clone size, J gene, V gene, D gene, CDR3 DNA, CDR3 protein. The D gene is left open where the match is weak. Not every row has a clone size; where given, it reads once, few, many or a size class.

.	TRBJ1-2	TRBV10-3	TRBD1	TGTGCCATCAGAGGGACAGACAAGAGGCAAAACTATGGCTACACCTTC	CAIRGTDKRQNYGYTF
.	TRBJ2-1	TRBV9	TRBD2	TGTGCCAGCAGCGTAGGGATTAGCGGGGGGACCTCCTACAATGAGCAGTTCTTC	CASSVGISGGTSYNEQFF
.	TRBJ2-1	TRBV28	.	TGTGCCAGCAGTTTCAGGGGCTACAATGAGCAGTTCTTC	CASSFRGYNEQFF
.	TRBJ1-2	TRBV7-2	.	TGTGCCAGCAGCACTCGGACTCTAGTTGATTCCTACACCTTC	CASSTRTLVDSYTF
.	TRBJ1-1	TRBV18	TRBD1	TGTGCCAGCTCACCGGGGACAGGGGTAGAAGCTTTCTTT	CASSPGTGVEAFF
once	TRBJ1-5	TRBV27	.	TGTGCCAGCAGTACTTTAAGAAATAGCAATCAGCCCCAGCATTTT	CASSTLRNSNQPQHF
.	TRBJ1-6	TRBV28	.	TGTGCCAGCACGCTTAGGGGGGATAATTCACCCCTCCACTTT	CASTLRGDNSPLHF
.	TRBJ1-2	TRBV2	.	TGTGCCAGCAGTACCTCAGGGGCTGGGAACTATGGCTACACCTTC	CASSTSGAGNYGYTF
few	TRBJ1-2	TRBV27	.	TGTGCCAGCAAGCGGACAGTCGGTGGCTACACCTTC	CASKRTVGGYTF
.	TRBJ1-1	TRBV15	.	TGTGCCACCAGCAGAGTACACCAAGGGGCTGAAGCTTTCTTT	CATSRVHQGAEAFF
.	TRBJ2-7	TRBV6-5	.	TGTGCCAGCAGTTACTCCGGGGGGCCCTACGAGCAGTACTTC	CASSYSGGPYEQYF
.	TRBJ2-1	TRBV9	.	TGTGCCAGCAGCGTAGAGACCGAGCTGGATGAGCAGTTCTTC	CASSVETELDEQFF
.	TRBJ2-3	TRBV13	.	TGTGCCAGCAGCTTTACCAGAGGTTCTAGCACAGATACGCAGTATTTT	CASSFTRGSSTDTQYF
once	TRBJ2-7	TRBV6-2/TRBV6-3	.	TGTGCCAGCAGTTACTCGCGGGGCTACGAGCAGTACTTC	CASSYSRGYEQYF
.	TRBJ1-5	TRBV11-2	TRBD1	TGTGCCAGCAGCTTAGGATCGACAGGGAGGGAGCCCCAGCATTTT	CASSLGSTGREPQHF
.	TRBJ1-1	TRBV7-8	.	TGTGCCAGCAGCTTAGGGTCGAACACTGAAGCTTTCTTT	CASSLGSNTEAFF
.	TRBJ2-1	TRBV2	.	TGTGCCAGCACAATGGGGCTAGCCCTCAAGGAGGAGCAGTTCTTC	CASTMGLALKEEQFF
.	TRBJ2-1	TRBV7-7	.	TGTGCCAGCAGCTTAATACCGGGCTCCTACAATGAGCAGTTCTTC	CASSLIPGSYNEQFF
.	TRBJ1-3	TRBV5-1	TRBD1	TGCGCCAGCAGCCCACTCCCGGGACAGGGGTCTTCTGGAAACACCATATATTTT	CASSPLPGQGSSGNTIYF
.	TRBJ2-1	TRBV18	.	TGTGCCAGCTCACCGCGGACAGCATATTCCTACAATGAGCAGTTCTTC	CASSPRTAYSYNEQFF
.	TRBJ1-2	TRBV24-1	.	TGTGCCACCAGTGTGCCCGGTTTAGGCTACACCTTC	CATSVPGLGYTF
.	TRBJ1-5	TRBV6-5	.	TGTGCCAGCAAAGAGGGTGGGAGAAGCAATCAGCCCCAGCATTTT	CASKEGGRSNQPQHF
once	TRBJ1-2	TRBV2	.	TGTGCCAGCAGCCTCGGGACAACCTATGGCTACACCTTC	CASSLGTTYGYTF
.	TRBJ2-7	TRBV27	TRBD1	TGTGCCAGCAGCCGGACAGGGGGCTACGAGCAGTACTTC	CASSRTGGYEQYF
.	TRBJ1-5	TRBV21-1	.	TGTGCCAGCAGCTGCGGACAGGGGCGGGGACAGCCCCAGCATTTT	CASSCGQGRGQPQHF
.	TRBJ2-1	TRBV5-1	TRBD2	TGCGCCAGCAGCGGAATTACTAGCGGGGGGGCCGGCAATGAGCAGTTCTTC	CASSGITSGGAGNEQFF
.	TRBJ2-3	TRBV18	.	TGTGCCAGCTCACCACCTCTCGGAGATACGCAGTATTTT	CASSPPLGDTQYF
.	TRBJ2-1	TRBV29-1	TRBD2	TGCAGCGTTGAACTAGCGGGGGCTCCCTCCTACAATGAGCAGTTCTTC	CSVELAGAPSYNEQFF
.	TRBJ1-5	TRBV7-9	.	TGTGCCAGCAGCTACTCAGGATCCAATCAGCCCCAGCATTTT	CASSYSGSNQPQHF
.	TRBJ2-3	TRBV12-3/TRBV12-4	.	TGTGCCAGCAGTACCCGCACAGATACGCAGTATTTT	CASSTRTDTQYF
once	TRBJ1-1	TRBV14	.	TGTGCCAGCAGCCAAGCCCAGGAAGCCCCTGAAGCTTTCTTT	CASSQAQEAPEAFF
.	TRBJ2-7	TRBV7-9	.	TGTGCCAGCAGTTCCTCGGGGCAGGTTTACGAGCAGTACTTC	CASSSSGQVYEQYF
.	TRBJ2-1	TRBV19	.	TGTGCCAGTAGTGGGTGGGCAGGGAAAGACAATGAGCAGTTCTTC	CASSGWAGKDNEQFF
.	TRBJ1-4	TRBV9	TRBD1	TGTGCCAGCAGCCCCTCCGGGACAGCTAATGAAAAACTGTTTTTT	CASSPSGTANEKLFF
once	TRBJ2-2	TRBV10-3	.	TGTGCCATCAGTGAAAGGGGACTGAACACCGGGGAGCTGTTTTTT	CAISERGLNTGELFF
once	TRBJ1-1	TRBV6-5	TRBD1	TGTGCCAGCAGTATCCTACAGGGGGACTTTGAAGCTTTCTTT	CASSILQGDFEAFF